These 18 T cell receptor beta chains share one sample of origin, sequenced in a study of siplizumab effects on memory and regulatory T cells. Libraries were prepared by immunoSEQ multiplex PCR; TCRdb keeps only in-frame clonotypes and omits some of them. This table has 75,000 to 100,000 clones, roughly 94% appearing once. Sequenced sample: non-Treg CD4+ T cells sorted from blood. The origin of the receptors is a human donor in good health.

The chain joins TRBV19 to TRBJ2-7, with D possibly being TRBD1 or TRBD2 (5 bases each). The CDR3 covers 18 residues. The germline V and J ends were trimmed by 3 bases and 3 bases, with 24 bases remaining between them. CDR1 is LNHDA and CDR2 is SQIVND in the germline V gene (reference sequence). The CDR3 DNA is TGTGCCAGTAGTATCGCTCCGGGACGCAGCGAGATTAACTACGAGCAGTACTTC. The encoded protein is CASSIAPGRSEINYEQYF.

The V call is TRBV27, the J call TRBJ2-5; D not resolved. Germline V gene lookup returns CDR1 MNHEY and CDR2 SMNVEV (reference sequence). V was clipped by 5 bases and J by 1 base, with 2 bases between them. This CDR3 has 11 residues. The CDR3, as DNA: TGTGCCAGCAGTACCCAAGAGACCCAGTACTTC. Its translation is CASSTQETQYF.

V is TRBV10-1 and J is TRBJ2-1; 7 bases are a match to TRBD2. This CDR3 has 18 residues. V shed 2 bases and J 2 bases; nucleotides not matched to a gene: 12. Germline V CDR1 and CDR2: WNHNN, SYGVQD (reference sequence). CDR3 region: CASSEAYGGSDTYNEQFF. CDR3 coding DNA: TGCGCCAGCAGTGAGGCTTATGGCGGGAGTGATACCTACAATGAGCAGTTCTTC.

The sample holds one count of this clone. The chain links TRBV18 to TRBJ2-5; 10 bases match TRBD2. V lost 3 bases to trimming and J lost 4 bases; unmatched junction nucleotides: 5. The CDR3 consists of 15 residues. From germline, CDR1 is KGHSH and CDR2 LQKENI. The CDR3 sequence: CASSPQASGRETQYF. Written as DNA, the CDR3 is TGTGCCAGCTCACCTCAGGCTAGCGGGAGAGAGACCCAGTACTTC.

The J gene is TRBJ2-1, the V gene TRBV29-1; TRBD2 matches at 7 bases. The CDR3 spans 14 residues. Losses at the gene ends were 5 bases for V and 8 bases for J; bases not matched to a gene: 12. Germline values: CDR1 SQVTM, CDR2 ANQGSEA. This CDR3 is CSVTGGVVGDEQFF. CDR3 nucleotide sequence: TGCAGCGTTACGGGAGGCGTTGTGGGCGATGAGCAGTTCTTC.

This clone is a singleton in its sample. The chain couples TRBV5-1 to TRBJ1-1; D remains unclear. The CDR3 is 14 residues long. Between the trimmed V and J ends, which lost 5 bases and 1 base, there was a span of 12 bases. CDR1 and CDR2 (germline): SGHRS, YFSETQ. The CDR3: CASRIGAANTEAFF. The DNA for the CDR3 is TGCGCCAGCAGAATAGGTGCGGCGAACACTGAAGCTTTCTTT.

The chain carries TRBV5-1 and TRBJ1-2, with a possible D match to TRBD1 (5 bases). This CDR3 has 14 residues. Trimming shortened V by 1 base and J by 5 bases, and 12 bases separated the two germline ends. Germline CDR1 reads SGHRS; CDR2 reads YFSETQ. Here the CDR3 reads CASSLRRGEYGYTF. CDR3 nucleotides: TGCGCCAGCAGCTTGCGCCGGGGGGAGTATGGCTACACCTTC.

The V gene is TRBV10-3, the J gene TRBJ2-7; 7 bases match TRBD1. CDR3 length: 15 residues. V lost 4 bases and J lost 3; bases outside the gene matches: 9. From germline, CDR1 is ENHRY and CDR2 SYGVKD. CDR3 nucleotides: TGTGCCATCAGTGGAGGACAGGAGACTTTCTACGAGCAGTACTTC. Translating it yields CAISGGQETFYEQYF.

This rearrangement joins TRBV28 to TRBJ2-7; no clear D. Germline-derived CDR1 and CDR2 are MDHEN and SYDVKM. V was shortened by 6 bases and J by 2 bases, with 5 bases between the two germline ends. The length of the CDR3 is 11 residues. The CDR3 is CASRSTYEQYF. CDR3 DNA sequence: TGTGCCAGCAGGTCTACCTACGAGCAGTACTTC.

The chain combines TRBV6-6 with TRBJ1-4, with TRBD1 identical over 7 bases. This CDR3 is 14 amino acids long. V shed 6 bases, J shed 6 bases, and the junction held 7 bases outside the gene matches. In germline, CDR1 is MNHNY, CDR2 SVGAGI (reference sequence). CDR3 bases: TGTGCCAGCAGCTCCGACAGGGCTTATGAAAAACTGTTTTTT. It translates to CASSSDRAYEKLFF.

The chain uses TRBV29-1 and TRBJ1-1; 7 bases line up with TRBD1. The V gene's germline CDR1 is SQVTM and CDR2 ANQGSEA. The V and J ends lost 8 bases and 5 bases, in that order; junction bases with no gene match: 11. The CDR3 runs to 13 residues. DNA of the CDR3: TGCAGCACCCTAGACAGGGATTATACTGAAGCTTTCTTT. Translation: CSTLDRDYTEAFF.

The chain links TRBV7-9 to TRBJ2-5, with a tentative D call TRBD2 (7 bases). The CDR3 extends over 15 amino acids. Trimming cost V 5 bases and J 5 bases, with 18 bases left between them. Germline CDR1 is SEHNR and CDR2 is FQNEAQ (reference sequence). The CDR3 sequence is CASSHGAGAEETQYF. Written as DNA, the CDR3 is TGTGCCAGCAGCCATGGGGCGGGGGCCGAGGAGACCCAGTACTTC.

The chain couples TRBV6-5 to TRBJ1-1; no reliable D call. CDR3 size: 13 residues. Trimming pared 5 bases from V and 1 base from J, leaving 8 bases between. Germline CDR1 and CDR2: MNHEY and SVGAGI. The CDR3 loop reads CASSRTWNTEAFF. CDR3 sequence (DNA): TGTGCCAGCAGTCGGACGTGGAACACTGAAGCTTTCTTT.

The CDR3: CAWSKTPLGGYGYTF. CDR3 in DNA: TGTGCCTGGAGCAAAACCCCTCTAGGCGGGTATGGCTACACCTTC. The chain combines TRBV30 with TRBJ1-2; no reliable D call. The germline V gene has CDR1 GTSNPN and CDR2 SVGIG (reference sequence). The CDR3 totals 15 residues. V lost 3 bases, J lost 5 bases, and 19 bases lay in between.

This chain joins TRBV19 and TRBJ2-7; the D gene is possibly TRBD2 (7 bases). The CDR3 consists of 14 residues. Between the trimmed V and J ends, which lost 4 bases and 2 bases, there was a span of 12 bases. The germline V gene encodes CDR1 LNHDA and CDR2 SQIVND (reference sequence). The CDR3 DNA reads as TGTGCCAGTAGTACTCGGGGGGCTACCTACGAGCAGTACTTC. Its protein is CASSTRGATYEQYF.

The chain recombines TRBV7-8 with TRBJ2-7; tentatively, D is TRBD1 (5 bases). Trimming pared 5 bases from V and 2 bases from J, leaving 16 bases between. The CDR3 runs to 15 residues. The germline CDR1 and CDR2 sequences are SGHVS and FQNEAQ. CDR3 in amino acids: CASSPRQPGPYEQYF. Written as DNA, the CDR3 is TGTGCCAGCAGCCCAAGACAGCCGGGCCCCTACGAGCAGTACTTC. Looking up the rest from reference TRBV7-8 and TRBJ2-7 gives the full variable domain: GAGVSQSPRYKVAKRGQDVALRCDPISGHVSLFWYQQALGQGPEFLTYFQNEAQLDKSGLPSDRFFAERPEGSVSTLKIQRTQQEDSAVYLCASSPRQPGPYEQYFGPGTRLTVT.

The chain employs TRBV18 and TRBJ2-3, with D uncertain. This CDR3 has 15 residues. Trimming took 7 bases from V and 0 from J, leaving 14 bases between them. Germline loops: CDR1 KGHSH, CDR2 LQKENI. As DNA, the CDR3 is TGTGCCAGCTTCCTTTCCACCTCTAGCACAGATACGCAGTATTTT. Protein sequence: CASFLSTSSTDTQYF. The entire variable domain, with the rest obtained from reference TRBV18 and TRBJ2-3, is as follows: NAGVMQNPRHLVRRRGQEARLRCSPMKGHSHVYWYRQLPEEGLKFMVYLQKENIIDESGMPKERFSAEFPKEGPSILRIQQVVRGDSAAYFCASFLSTSSTDTQYFGPGTRLTVL.

The rearrangement uses TRBV18 and TRBJ2-5, with D perhaps TRBD1 (6 bases). The V gene lost 4 bases and the J gene lost 4 bases, with 10 bases spanning the gap. CDR1 is KGHSH, CDR2 LQKENI, per germline. The CDR3 has 13 residues. The CDR3 region has the DNA TGTGCCAGCTCACGAACAGGGCCAGAGACCCAGTACTTC. Its protein is CASSRTGPETQYF.